This entry lists 27 T cell receptor beta chains sequenced from one sample in a study of cytomegalovirus exposure and HLA in healthy donors. PCR involved 60 Vbeta and 13 Jbeta primers. Using immunoSEQ multiplex PCR, the repertoire was profiled, and TCRdb retains in-frame clones only, with some absent. The data show over 150,000 clones, over 80% seen once. The sample consisted of PBMCs. These receptors were obtained from a male donor in good health and CMV-seronegative.

The chain couples TRBV6-5 to TRBJ2-5; D remains unclear. The V gene's germline CDR1 is MNHEY and CDR2 SVGAGI. CDR3 size: 14 residues. Trimming removed 0 bases from V and 2 bases from J, with 7 bases in between. CDR3: CASSYSSPQETQYF. Here the CDR3 DNA reads TGTGCCAGCAGTTACTCGAGTCCGCAAGAGACCCAGTACTTC.

The chain employs TRBV7-2 and TRBJ2-7; D might be TRBD2 (5 bases). From germline, CDR1 is SGHTA and CDR2 FQGNSA. V was shortened by 1 base and J by 0 bases, with 19 bases between the two germline ends. The length of the CDR3 is 18 residues. CDR3: CASSLGPSGPLSSYEQYF. CDR3 sequence (DNA): TGTGCCAGCAGCTTAGGTCCCAGCGGACCGTTGAGCTCCTACGAGCAGTACTTC.

V usage is TRBV27 and J usage is TRBJ2-7, with a tentative D call TRBD2 (5 bases). Germline lookup yields CDR1 MNHEY and CDR2 SMNVEV (reference sequence). The CDR3 loop spans 13 amino acids. Trimming removed 2 bases from V and 7 bases from J, with 12 bases in between. The CDR3 spells CASSLPDPGEQYF. The CDR3 DNA sequence: TGTGCCAGCAGTTTACCGGATCCGGGGGAGCAGTACTTC.

This chain joins TRBV2 and TRBJ1-2; possible D gene TRBD1, 5 bases. This CDR3 comprises 14 residues. In germline, CDR1 is SNHLY, CDR2 FYNNEI. V was clipped by 4 bases and J by 5 bases, with 14 bases between them. Here the CDR3 reads CASSVQGAKYGYTF. In DNA form, the CDR3 reads TGTGCCAGCAGTGTTCAGGGCGCGAAGTATGGCTACACCTTC.

The chain couples TRBV5-8 to TRBJ2-3; no definite D call. This CDR3 has 14 amino acids. Trimming took off 0 bases at V and 2 bases at J, with 7 bases between the two ends. Looked up from germline, CDR1 is SGHTS and CDR2 is YDEGEE. Written as DNA, the CDR3 is TGTGCCAGCAGCTTGGCTATAACCACAGATACGCAGTATTTT. Encoded protein: CASSLAITTDTQYF.

The CDR3 nucleotides are TGTGCCAGCAGAAGTCGGGACAGGGTCGGTCAGCCCCAGCATTTT. This encodes CASRSRDRVGQPQHF. The gene calls are TRBV2 and TRBJ1-5, with 9 bases identical to TRBD1. V trimming: 6 bases; J trimming: 6 bases; junction bases outside the gene matches: 9. The CDR3 sequence is 15 residues long. The germline V gene encodes CDR1 SNHLY and CDR2 FYNNEI.

The chain joins TRBV7-9 to TRBJ1-3; unclear D gene. Between the trimmed V and J ends, which lost 0 bases and 0 bases, there was a span of 15 bases. The CDR3 spans 18 residues. CDR1 is SEHNR and CDR2 is FQNEAQ in the germline V gene (reference sequence). CDR3 in amino acids: CASSLAIPGRRSGNTIYF. DNA for the CDR3: TGTGCCAGCAGCTTAGCGATCCCTGGCAGGCGCTCTGGAAACACCATATATTTT.

This chain connects TRBV10-2 to TRBJ2-3, with D possibly TRBD1 on 6 matching bases. The CDR3 loop spans 16 amino acids. Germline CDR1 is WSHSY and CDR2 is SAAADI. V was trimmed by 4 bases and J by 4 bases, leaving 18 bases between them. CDR3 sequence: CASSAPQGRGADTQYF. The CDR3 nucleotides are TGCGCCAGCAGTGCACCACAGGGTCGGGGCGCAGATACGCAGTATTTT.

This chain links TRBV7-2 with TRBJ1-4, with a tentative D call TRBD1 (6 bases). Germline-derived CDR1 and CDR2 are SGHTA and FQGNSA. V gave up 5 bases and J gave up 7 bases, with 17 bases separating them. The CDR3 is 15 amino acids. The CDR3 sequence is CASSPRRGRLEKLFF. Written as DNA, the CDR3 is TGTGCCAGCAGCCCGCGGCGGGGGCGCCTTGAAAAACTGTTTTTT.

This chain links TRBV6-4 with TRBJ2-7, with D maybe TRBD1 (5 bases). The ends were cut back, 9 bases at V and 5 bases at J, with 14 bases in the middle. This CDR3 region has 12 residues. The germline gives CDR1 MRHNA, CDR2 SNTAGT. The CDR3 reads CARRQGSHEQYF. The CDR3 coding sequence is TGTGCCAGACGGCAGGGTTCCCACGAGCAGTACTTC.

V and J are TRBV5-6 and TRBJ1-1; D remains ambiguous. CDR3 length: 13 amino acids. CDR1 SGHDT and CDR2 YYEEEE come from the germline V gene. Trimming left V 5 bases short and J 8 bases short, with 16 bases between. CDR3 region: CASSSGGLREAFF. The DNA of the CDR3 is TGTGCCAGCAGTTCTGGCGGGCTACGGGAAGCTTTCTTT.

V usage is TRBV5-1 and J usage is TRBJ1-4; TRBD1 aligns across 12 bases. The germline CDR1 and CDR2 sequences are SGHRS and YFSETQ. The CDR3 extends over 13 amino acids. The V segment lost 4 bases and the J segment 13 bases; nucleotides outside the gene matches: 5. The CDR3, as DNA: TGCGCCAGCAGCCAGGGGGACAGGGGGCGACTGTTTTTT. Encoded protein: CASSQGDRGRLFF.

The V gene is TRBV4-1, the J gene TRBJ2-5; 8 nucleotides align to TRBD2. CDR1 MGHRA and CDR2 YSYEKL come from the germline V gene. V lost 10 bases, J lost 2 bases, and 6 bases stayed unmatched. CDR3 size: 13 residues. CDR3 coding DNA: TGCGCCACCCCGGGGGGGGGTCAAGAGACCCAGTACTTC. Translating it yields CATPGGGQETQYF.

CDR3 residues: CASSPGQGGEKLFF. CDR3 in DNA: TGCGCCAGCAGCCCGGGACAGGGAGGGGAAAAACTGTTTTTT. This rearrangement joins TRBV5-1 to TRBJ1-4; the match to TRBD1 covers 9 bases. Unmatched junction bases numbered 6, after V lost 4 bases and J lost 8 bases. Germline V CDR1 and CDR2: SGHRS, YFSETQ. The CDR3 totals 14 residues.

The chain uses TRBV4-1 and TRBJ2-5; TRBD2 matches at 7 bases. The length of the CDR3 is 16 residues. CDR1 and CDR2 from the germline V gene are MGHRA and YSYEKL. Unmatched junction bases numbered 13, after V lost 4 bases and J lost 5 bases. The CDR3 sequence is CASSRLSSGDSETQYF. DNA of the CDR3: TGCGCCAGCAGCCGCCTATCCAGCGGGGATTCTGAGACCCAGTACTTC.

V gene TRBV10-1 combines with J gene TRBJ1-6; D not resolved. This CDR3 has 16 residues. Germline values: CDR1 WNHNN, CDR2 SYGVQD (reference sequence). V lost 6 bases to trimming and J lost 10 bases, with 22 bases between them. CDR3 sequence (DNA): TGCGCCAGCAGCCCTGGGCTGGACTCACCATCATCACCCCTCCACTTT. Protein sequence: CASSPGLDSPSSPLHF.

The rearrangement links TRBV18 to TRBJ2-2; D gene uncertain. Per the germline V gene, CDR1 is KGHSH and CDR2 is LQKENI. Trimming stripped 3 bases from V and 1 base from J, with 6 bases between. CDR3 length equals 14 residues. This chain's CDR3 is CASSPLENTGELFF. The CDR3 region has the DNA TGTGCCAGCTCACCGTTAGAGAACACCGGGGAGCTGTTTTTT.

The chain combines TRBV6-5 with TRBJ2-4; D gene ambiguous. The CDR3 loop spans 15 amino acids. Trimming left V 8 bases short and J 1 base short, with 15 bases between. Germline lookup yields CDR1 MNHEY and CDR2 SVGAGI. CDR3: CASRISAPAKNIQYF. CDR3 sequence (DNA): TGTGCCAGCCGCATATCCGCGCCGGCCAAAAACATTCAGTACTTC.

Comments on this clone: The junction departs from the called germline gene at one end, perhaps through a read error. This chain links TRBV11-2 with TRBJ2-7; 8 positions agree with TRBD2. Germline loops: CDR1 SGHAT, CDR2 FQNNGV. The CDR3 has 15 residues. CDR3 sequence reads: CASSLDWTSLHDQYF. In DNA, the CDR3 is TGTGCCAGCAGCCTAGACTGGACTAGCTTGCACGATCAGTACTTC.

J is TRBJ2-5 and V is TRBV6-5; 9 nucleotides agree with TRBD1. The J call may be in error: the DNA end matches TRBJ2-7 better. The CDR3 runs to 13 residues. Germline V gene data show CDR1 as MNHEY and CDR2 as SVGAGI. This chain's CDR3 is CASTTGTGYEQYF. Written as DNA, the CDR3 is TGTGCCAGCACCACCGGGACAGGGTACGAGCAGTACTTC.

The CDR3 coding sequence is TGTGCCAGCAGTTCGGGGGACTATGGCTACACCTTC. Translation gives CASSSGDYGYTF. The V call is TRBV6-1, the J call TRBJ1-2, with D perhaps TRBD1 (5 bases). V was cut by 5 bases and J by 3 bases, with 7 bases left in between. This CDR3 has 12 amino acids. Germline CDR1 reads MNHNS; CDR2 reads SASEGT.

The rearrangement uses TRBV10-1 and TRBJ2-1, with D tentatively TRBD1 (6 bases). V was clipped by 4 bases and J by 2 bases, with 12 bases between them. Germline V lookup: CDR1 WNHNN, CDR2 SYGVQD (reference sequence). This CDR3 region has 15 residues. The chain's CDR3 is CASSASGGPYNEQFF. The CDR3 bases are TGCGCCAGCAGTGCCTCTGGGGGCCCCTACAATGAGCAGTTCTTC.

The CDR3 spells CASSLGPGLPGNQPQHF. In DNA, the CDR3 is TGTGCCAGCAGTTTAGGCCCGGGACTGCCTGGCAATCAGCCCCAGCATTTT. This sequence joins TRBV27 and TRBJ1-5; tentatively, D is TRBD1 (5 bases). CDR1 is MNHEY and CDR2 is SMNVEV in the germline V gene (reference sequence). This CDR3 has 17 amino acids. Between the trimmed V and J ends, which lost 2 bases and 2 bases, there was a span of 16 bases.

The chain recombines TRBV11-2 with TRBJ2-5; 7 bases align to TRBD1. Germline CDR1 SGHAT, CDR2 FQNNGV. This CDR3 spans 14 amino acids. Losses at the gene ends were 5 bases for V and 2 bases for J; bases not matched to a gene: 5. CDR3 protein: CASSLGTVQETQYF. The CDR3 DNA sequence: TGTGCCAGCAGCCTCGGGACAGTGCAAGAGACCCAGTACTTC.

This clone was observed a few times. This chain links TRBV19 with TRBJ1-1; 7 nucleotides agree with TRBD1. Germline CDR1 reads LNHDA; CDR2 reads SQIVND (reference sequence). The CDR3 spans 14 residues. Trimming cost V 4 bases and J 5 bases; bases outside gene matches: 7. CDR3 loop: CASSTQGNPTEAFF. DNA for the CDR3: TGTGCCAGTAGTACACAGGGGAATCCTACTGAAGCTTTCTTT.

The rearrangement joins TRBV5-1 to TRBJ2-3, with 9 bases matching TRBD2. After removal of 4 bases from V and 6 bases from J, the junction contained 9 bases not matched to a gene. The CDR3 is 15 amino acids. Looked up from germline, CDR1 is SGHRS and CDR2 is YFSETQ. CDR3 protein: CASSTGLAMGDTQYF. CDR3 in DNA: TGCGCCAGCAGCACCGGACTAGCGATGGGTGATACGCAGTATTTT.

The chain uses TRBV5-1 and TRBJ1-1; the D gene is possibly TRBD1 (5 bases). V lost 5 bases, J lost 4 bases, and 15 bases lay in between. This CDR3 is 14 amino acids long. Germline CDR1 SGHRS, CDR2 YFSETQ. CDR3 protein: CASRDDSILTEAFF. Here the CDR3 DNA reads TGCGCCAGCAGGGACGACAGTATCCTCACTGAAGCTTTCTTT. Based on the CDR3 plus reference TRBV5-1 and TRBJ1-1, the full variable domain is KAGVTQTPRYLIKTRGQQVTLSCSPISGHRSVSWYQQTPGQGLQFLFEYFSETQRNKGNFPGRFSGRQFSNSRSEMNVSTLELGDSALYLCASRDDSILTEAFFGQGTRLTVV.